The 29 T cell receptor beta chains given below trace back to one sample, sequenced in a study of Ad26.COV2.S vaccination and SARS-CoV-2 variants. This table comes from immunoSEQ multiplex PCR, and its TCRdb copy is limited to in-frame clones, with some not included. The data contain around 320,000 clones, around 81% of them singletons. Treatment of the sample: some 20 received Ad26.COV2.S at low or high dose, single or two shots; roughly 5 received placebo; per-sample allocation not given. At day 63 after the first vaccine or placebo injection, samples were drawn. Here the sequenced sample was peripheral blood, taken in a trial of Ad26.COV2.S vaccine versus placebo. The receptors shown here come from a person aged 18-65 years who received the Ad26.COV2.S COVID-19 vaccine or a placebo.

The genes are TRBV6-1 and TRBJ1-1, with D possibly being TRBD1 (6 bases). The CDR3 contains 14 residues. CDR1 is MNHNS and CDR2 is SASEGT in the germline V gene. The V end was cut by 2 bases, the J end by 7 bases, with 14 bases between. CDR3 region: CASSELRGGYEAFF. CDR3 sequence (DNA): TGTGCCAGCAGTGAATTGAGGGGGGGATATGAAGCTTTCTTT.

This clone was seen once. CDR3 loop: CASSYRGPGFPRGRTF. Written as DNA, the CDR3 is TGTGCCAGCAGTTACCGGGGACCGGGGTTCCCTAGAGGAAGGACCTTC. The chain employs TRBV6-5 and TRBJ1-2; D possibly corresponds to TRBD1 (5 bases). V lost 2 bases and J lost 14, with 27 bases in between. Germline CDR1 is MNHEY and CDR2 is SVGAGI. This CDR3 is 16 amino acids long.

This clone has only a few counts. The rearrangement links TRBV9 to TRBJ1-4; D gene uncertain. V was cut by 4 bases and J by 7 bases, with 14 bases left in between. The CDR3 covers 14 residues. CDR1 SGDLS and CDR2 YYNGEE come from the germline V gene. CDR3 sequence (DNA): TGTGCCAGCAGCTCGAACCCGAGAGGTGAAAAACTGTTTTTT. Translated, it gives CASSSNPRGEKLFF.

The V and J genes are TRBV7-8 and TRBJ1-3, with 11 positions matching TRBD1. The germline V gene encodes CDR1 SGHVS and CDR2 FQNEAQ. The V and J ends lost 5 bases and 2 bases, in that order; junction bases with no gene match: 5. The CDR3 consists of 16 residues. The CDR3 spells CASSPRGQGAGNTIYF. The CDR3 DNA follows: TGTGCCAGCAGCCCTAGGGGACAGGGGGCTGGAAACACCATATATTTT.

This clone has at least ten counts. This sample also contains other DNA sequences that code for the same CDR3. The CDR3 here is CASSPTGGNYGYTF. The CDR3 DNA is TGTGCCAGCAGCCCGACAGGGGGGAACTATGGCTACACCTTC. The V gene is TRBV7-3, the J gene TRBJ1-2; 9 nucleotides agree with TRBD1. Germline CDR1 is SGHTA and CDR2 is FQGTGA. The CDR3 has 14 amino acids. V trimming: 5 bases; J trimming: 2 bases; junction bases outside the gene matches: 3.

V usage is TRBV19 and J usage is TRBJ1-5, with 7 bases aligning to TRBD1. V gave up 3 bases and J gave up 5 bases; unmatched junction bases: 7. The CDR3 totals 15 residues. The V gene's germline CDR1 is LNHDA and CDR2 SQIVND (reference sequence). The CDR3 sequence: CASSINRGRDQPQHF. The CDR3 DNA is TGTGCCAGTAGTATCAACAGGGGCAGGGATCAGCCCCAGCATTTT. Complete variable domain (other parts from reference TRBV19 and TRBJ1-5): DGGITQSPKYLFRKEGQNVTLSCEQNLNHDAMYWYRQDPGQGLRLIYYSQIVNDFQKGDIAEGYSVSREKKESFPLTVTSAQKNPTAFYLCASSINRGRDQPQHFGDGTRLSIL.

V and J are TRBV3-1 (or the pseudogene TRBV3-2) and TRBJ2-5; the D gene could be TRBD1 or TRBD2 (6 bases each). The CDR3 loop spans 13 amino acids. V lost 2 bases to trimming and J lost 5 bases, with 9 bases between them. Germline CDR1 is LGHDT and CDR2 is YNNKEL (reference sequence). This chain's CDR3 is CASSQQGRETQYF. CDR3 nucleotide sequence: TGTGCCAGCAGCCAACAGGGGAGGGAGACCCAGTACTTC.

The genes are TRBV7-9 and TRBJ2-1; D remains ambiguous. V lost 1 base to trimming and J lost 4 bases, with 8 bases between them. From germline, CDR1 is SEHNR and CDR2 FQNEAQ (reference sequence). The CDR3 sequence is 14 residues long. Here the CDR3 reads CASSLDATYNEQFF. DNA for the CDR3: TGTGCCAGCAGCTTAGATGCTACTTACAATGAGCAGTTCTTC.

This sequence joins TRBV24-1 and TRBJ2-2; D unclear. Deletions cut 0 bases from V and 5 bases from J, with 9 bases between. Germline CDR1 reads KGHDR; CDR2 reads SFDVKD. The CDR3 covers 15 residues. The CDR3 is CATSDLSHTTGELFF. The CDR3 DNA reads as TGTGCCACCAGTGATTTGTCCCACACAACCGGGGAGCTGTTTTTT.

The V gene is TRBV5-6, the J gene TRBJ2-2, with D maybe TRBD2 (5 bases). V lost 4 bases, J lost 7 bases, and 14 bases lay in between. The CDR3 runs 14 residues. The V gene's germline CDR1 is SGHDT and CDR2 YYEEEE. In nucleotides, the CDR3 is TGTGCCAGCAGCGACGTCAGGACTGGCGGGGAGCTGTTTTTT. Translation: CASSDVRTGGELFF.

V gene TRBV5-1 combines with J gene TRBJ1-4; TRBD1 agrees at 7 bases. Germline V gene lookup returns CDR1 SGHRS and CDR2 YFSETQ. The CDR3 covers 15 residues. V shed 1 base and J 6 bases; nucleotides not matched to a gene: 6. CDR3 protein: CASSLRTGNYEKLFF. In DNA form, the CDR3 reads TGCGCCAGCAGCTTGCGGACAGGAAACTATGAAAAACTGTTTTTT.

This clone appeared a single time. The chain uses TRBV27 and TRBJ2-7, with no clear D. V shed 3 bases and J shed 2 bases, with 5 bases lying between them. The CDR3 loop spans 12 amino acids. Per germline, CDR1 MNHEY and CDR2 SMNVEV (reference sequence). In DNA, the CDR3 is TGTGCCAGCAGTTTGTCTCCCTACGAGCAGTACTTC. The encoded protein is CASSLSPYEQYF.

The rearrangement joins TRBV25-1 to TRBJ2-1, with D maybe TRBD1 (5 bases). Germline V gives CDR1 MGHDK, CDR2 SYGVNS. The V and J ends lost 2 bases and 2 bases respectively, with 16 bases between them. The CDR3 has 17 amino acids. The CDR3 loop reads CASSEGRTSLTYNEQFF. The CDR3 DNA reads as TGTGCCAGCAGTGAAGGTCGGACATCGCTTACCTACAATGAGCAGTTCTTC.

The chain links TRBV5-5 to TRBJ1-4, with D tentatively TRBD1 (6 bases). CDR1 and CDR2 from the germline V gene are SGHKS and YYEKEE (reference sequence). V was clipped by 0 bases and J by 7 bases, with 19 bases between them. This CDR3 has 17 residues. CDR3 sequence (DNA): TGTGCCAGCAGCTTGGCGACTTTGGACAGTTCGGGTGAAAAACTGTTTTTT. Translation: CASSLATLDSSGEKLFF.

This clone has only one observation. The chain recombines TRBV7-3 with TRBJ2-5; a weak D match, TRBD1 (5 bases). Germline-derived CDR1 and CDR2 are SGHTA and FQGTGA. Trimming pared 1 base from V and 9 bases from J, leaving 15 bases between. This CDR3 has 14 amino acids. This CDR3 reads CASSLMHPAGSQYF. CDR3 sequence (DNA): TGTGCCAGCAGCTTAATGCACCCAGCAGGGTCCCAGTACTTC.

This clone was recorded once. DNA for the CDR3: TGTGCCAGCAGCCCCCTGGGCACATTCAATGAGCAGTTCTTC. This sequence encodes CASSPLGTFNEQFF. The V call is TRBV9, the J call TRBJ2-1; D is undetermined. The ends were cut back, 4 bases at V and 6 bases at J, with 14 bases in the middle. This CDR3 is 14 amino acids long. The germline V gene has CDR1 SGDLS and CDR2 YYNGEE.

V and J are TRBV6-5 and TRBJ1-3; D is unclear. CDR1 and CDR2 from the germline V gene are MNHEY and SVGAGI. CDR3 length: 13 residues. The ends were cut back, 6 bases at V and 4 bases at J, with 10 bases in the middle. CDR3 DNA sequence: TGTGCCAGCAGGCGCCCGGGGGGAAACACCATATATTTT. This encodes CASRRPGGNTIYF.

V gene TRBV24-1 combines with J gene TRBJ1-1; 8 bases align to TRBD1. CDR3 length: 17 amino acids. The germline V gene has CDR1 KGHDR and CDR2 SFDVKD. With V trimmed by 4 bases and J by 4 bases, 13 bases remained unmatched. The CDR3 DNA reads TGTGCCACCAGTGACAAAAGGACAGGGTACGGAGGCACTGAAGCTTTCTTT. It encodes CATSDKRTGYGGTEAFF.

The J gene is TRBJ2-2, the V gene TRBV6-5; 8 nucleotides match TRBD1. The CDR3 runs 16 residues. V lost 4 bases and J lost 1; bases outside the gene matches: 5. Germline V CDR1 and CDR2: MNHEY, SVGAGI. The CDR3 loop is CASSSGTGMNTGELFF. Written as DNA, the CDR3 is TGTGCCAGCAGTTCCGGGACAGGAATGAACACCGGGGAGCTGTTTTTT.

This chain links TRBV5-5 with TRBJ2-7; D call uncertain. This CDR3 has 13 amino acids. CDR1 SGHKS and CDR2 YYEKEE come from the germline V gene (reference sequence). The V gene lost 4 bases and the J gene lost 4 bases, with 12 bases spanning the gap. The CDR3 loop is CASSSFTGYEQYF. CDR3 DNA sequence: TGTGCCAGCAGCAGCTTTACCGGGTACGAGCAGTACTTC.

The chain combines TRBV6-1 with TRBJ2-7; D is possibly TRBD1 (6 bases). The CDR3 is made up of 15 amino acids. Trimming removed 2 bases from V and 4 bases from J, with 15 bases in between. Germline loops: CDR1 MNHNS, CDR2 SASEGT. CDR3 in DNA: TGTGCCAGCAGTGAACGGTTGGGGGCTATATACGAGCAGTACTTC. Protein product: CASSERLGAIYEQYF.

The rearrangement links TRBV2 to TRBJ1-4, with TRBD1 matching 7 bases. CDR3 length: 15 amino acids. V gave up 6 bases and J gave up 1 base; unmatched junction bases: 5. Germline values: CDR1 SNHLY, CDR2 FYNNEI. As DNA, the CDR3 is TGTGCCAGCAGAAACAGGGGACTAACTAATGAAAAACTGTTTTTT. Encoded protein: CASRNRGLTNEKLFF.

The gene calls are TRBV27 and TRBJ1-1; possibly TRBD1 for D (6 bases). CDR1 is MNHEY, CDR2 SMNVEV, per germline (reference sequence). V was shortened by 0 bases and J by 4 bases, with 15 bases between the two germline ends. The CDR3 has 16 residues. CDR3 nucleotide sequence: TGTGCCAGCAGTTTATCGTTGGGGGGCGAGGGCACTGAAGCTTTCTTT. Translated, it gives CASSLSLGGEGTEAFF.

This chain uses TRBV5-4 with TRBJ2-7, with TRBD1 identical over 8 bases. Germline-derived CDR1 and CDR2 are SGHNT and YYREEE (reference sequence). V lost 3 bases to trimming and J lost 4 bases; unmatched junction nucleotides: 6. The CDR3 spans 14 residues. The CDR3 DNA is TGTGCCAGCAGCTCCGGACAGGGCCTGTACGAGCAGTACTTC. Amino acids: CASSSGQGLYEQYF.

This clone showed up just once. The chain is built from TRBV3-1 (or the pseudogene TRBV3-2) and TRBJ2-5; D unclear. The CDR3 is 12 amino acids. Germline CDR1 LGHDT, CDR2 YNNKEL (reference sequence). Between the trimmed V and J ends, which lost 3 bases and 5 bases, there was a span of 7 bases. The CDR3 here is CASSQVGETQYF. The CDR3 DNA sequence: TGTGCCAGCAGCCAGGTAGGGGAGACCCAGTACTTC.

The chain links TRBV29-1 to TRBJ2-7; 7 bases are a match to TRBD1. The CDR3 totals 13 residues. Germline lookup yields CDR1 SQVTM and CDR2 ANQGSEA. V dropped 3 bases and J dropped 6; count of bases not matched to a gene: 8. The DNA of the CDR3 is TGCAGCGTTGAGGGACAGTCTCCGGGCGAGCAGTACTTC. Amino acids: CSVEGQSPGEQYF.

This chain connects TRBV27 to TRBJ2-6; D is undetermined. The CDR3 is 19 amino acids. Germline V lookup: CDR1 MNHEY, CDR2 SMNVEV (reference sequence). V lost 1 base and J 0 bases, leaving 16 bases between the germline ends. The CDR3 coding sequence is TGTGCCAGCAGTTTATTACCCGCGCGGATCCTCTCTGGGGCCAACGTCCTGACTTTC. It encodes CASSLLPARILSGANVLTF.

CDR3 loop: CASSSGTSIYEQYF. The CDR3 DNA reads as TGTGCCAGCAGTTCCGGGACCAGCATCTACGAGCAGTACTTC. The chain has TRBV27 and TRBJ2-7; either TRBD1 or TRBD2 may fit D (5 bases each). The CDR3 loop spans 14 amino acids. CDR1 and CDR2 from the germline V gene are MNHEY and SMNVEV (reference sequence). V was shortened by 4 bases and J by 3 bases, with 13 bases between the two germline ends.

The chain links TRBV7-2 to TRBJ1-1, with D possibly being TRBD1 (6 bases). Germline V gene sequence: CDR1 SGHTA, CDR2 FQGNSA. V shed 0 bases and J shed 1 base, with 24 bases lying between them. The CDR3 length is 20 residues. CDR3 protein: CASSLAEFWQGWRWNTEAFF. In DNA, the CDR3 is TGTGCCAGCAGCTTAGCGGAGTTTTGGCAGGGGTGGAGATGGAACACTGAAGCTTTCTTT.